A single sample is the source of the 30 T cell receptor beta chains below, sequenced in a study of T-cell memory formation after mild COVID-19. TCRdb ran MiXCR on the 5' RACE reads and lists one entry per CDR3 protein. The sample lists 270,000 or so distinct CDR3 sequences; around 17% were seen once. The sequencing input was PBMCs or a T cell subset sorted from them (not recorded which). The receptor source for this set is a man between 18 and 29 years old who had mild COVID-19 (a few samples of this study predate the infection). Cell type and time point are not known.

This clonotype has just a few counts. The chain couples TRBV7-9 to TRBJ2-5; 14 bases fit TRBD2. The germline V gene encodes CDR1 SEHNR and CDR2 FQNEAQ (reference sequence). The ends lost 10 bases at V and 2 bases at J; junction bases unmatched: 18. This CDR3 is 19 amino acids long. CDR3 residues: CATLPLGGTSGGWQETQYF. As DNA, the CDR3 is TGTGCCACCCTCCCCCTAGGAGGGACTAGCGGGGGATGGCAAGAGACCCAGTACTTC.

This clonotype was observed at least ten times. CDR3 nucleotide sequence: TGCGCCAGCAGCCAAGAAGGGAGGGGGCGGCGGAATGAGCAGTTCTTC. Protein product: CASSQEGRGRRNEQFF. V usage is TRBV4-3 and J usage is TRBJ2-1; D is possibly TRBD1 or TRBD2 (7 bases each). The ends were cut back, 0 bases at V and 7 bases at J, with 16 bases in the middle. This CDR3 comprises 16 residues. The V gene's germline CDR1 is LGHNA and CDR2 YSLEER.

This clonotype was observed many times. It is unclear where the CDR3 begins or ends on the DNA, so no DNA is shown, and the CDR3 is as TCRdb lists it. This chain joins TRBV12-3 or TRBV12-4 and TRBJ1-2. Ends included, the CDR3 has 11 residues. CDR3 in amino acids: CASSQYFGYTF.

This chain joins TRBV27 and TRBJ2-7; TRBD1 is a possible D gene (6 bases). The CDR3 contains 16 residues. V was clipped by 7 bases and J by 3 bases, with 22 bases between them. CDR1 and CDR2 (germline): MNHEY, SMNVEV (reference sequence). CDR3 amino acids: CASISRHRDKDYEQYV. DNA for the CDR3: TGTGCCAGCATCTCTAGGCACCGGGACAAGGACTACGAGCAGTACGTC.

The chain has TRBV29-1 and TRBJ2-1, with D possibly being TRBD1 or TRBD2 (7 bases each). CDR1 and CDR2 (germline): SQVTM, ANQGSEA. The CDR3 is made up of 15 amino acids. V lost 5 bases, J lost 10 bases, and 24 bases lay in between. The CDR3 sequence is CSVWEGALTPPEQFF. The CDR3 nucleotides read TGCAGCGTTTGGGAGGGGGCCCTGACCCCACCCGAGCAGTTCTTC.

This clonotype has just one count. The rearrangement joins TRBV19 to TRBJ2-7; TRBD1 agrees at 7 bases. Germline CDR1 and CDR2: LNHDA and SQIVND (reference sequence). This CDR3 has 11 amino acids. V was clipped by 9 bases and J by 8 bases; unmatched bases: 7. CDR3 amino acids: CARPGGDKQYV. The CDR3 coding sequence is TGTGCCAGACCAGGGGGAGACAAGCAGTACGTC.

The chain joins TRBV28 to TRBJ2-7; unclear D gene. V dropped 1 base and J dropped 2 bases, with 18 bases sitting between them. The CDR3 covers 17 residues. In germline, CDR1 is MDHEN, CDR2 SYDVKM. The CDR3 DNA sequence: TGTGCCAGCAGTTTATTCGGCCGGGCAGGAGATCCCTACGAGCAGTACGTC. It specifies CASSLFGRAGDPYEQYV.

The chain links TRBV5-5 to TRBJ1-5; no clear D. Germline CDR1 reads SGHKS; CDR2 reads YYEKEE (reference sequence). The V and J ends lost 0 bases and 5 bases respectively, with 12 bases between them. The CDR3 spans 15 residues. Here the CDR3 reads CASSLDQKPYQPQHF. The CDR3 DNA is TGTGCCAGCAGCTTGGACCAGAAGCCTTATCAGCCCCAGCATTTT.

This clonotype was recorded a few times. The chain is built from TRBV20-1 and TRBJ2-6, with D uncertain. Germline loops: CDR1 DFQATT, CDR2 SNEGSKA (reference sequence). V dropped 4 bases and J dropped 0 bases, with 7 bases sitting between them. This CDR3 region has 14 residues. The CDR3 coding sequence is TGCAGTGCTATCGATCCCTCTGGGGCCAACGTCCTGACTTTC. Encoded protein: CSAIDPSGANVLTF.

This chain connects TRBV10-2 to TRBJ2-2; 7 nucleotides line up with TRBD1. There are 14 residues in the CDR3. Trimming at V came to 2 bases and at J to 4 bases, leaving 1 base not matched to a gene. The germline V gene encodes CDR1 WSHSY and CDR2 SAAADI. CDR3 nucleotides: TGCGCCAGCAGTGAGCCAGGGGGCACCGGGGAGCTGTTTTTT. Its translation: CASSEPGGTGELFF.

This clonotype was observed a handful of times. J is TRBJ2-3 and V is TRBV23-1, with a possible D match to TRBD2 (5 bases). TRBV23-1 has ORF status, its function being uncertain. The ends were cut back, 3 bases at V and 4 bases at J, with 17 bases in the middle. This CDR3 is built from 16 residues. The CDR3 is CASSHLSPAGPDTQYF. DNA for the CDR3: TGCGCCAGCAGTCACCTCAGCCCGGCGGGTCCAGATACGCAGTATTTT.

This chain joins TRBV4-1 and TRBJ1-4; tentative D call: TRBD1 (5 bases). This CDR3 is built from 16 residues. Trimming shortened V by 0 bases and J by 7 bases, and 15 bases separated the two germline ends. Germline CDR1 and CDR2: MGHRA and YSYEKL. The CDR3 DNA reads TGCGCCAGCAGCCAAGATCGAGGGGCGAGGGGTGAAAAACTGTTTTTT. Encoded protein: CASSQDRGARGEKLFF.

The gene calls are TRBV24-1 and TRBJ1-3, with D possibly matching TRBD1 (5 bases). CDR1 KGHDR and CDR2 SFDVKD come from the germline V gene. The CDR3 runs to 14 residues. Trimming shortened V by 4 bases and J by 4 bases, and 10 bases separated the two germline ends. This chain's CDR3 is CATSDSRAGNTIYF. The CDR3 DNA follows: TGTGCCACCAGTGACTCCAGGGCAGGAAACACCATATATTTT.

This clonotype came up a few times. The V call is TRBV12-3 or TRBV12-4, the J call TRBJ1-5, with D unresolved. Trimming removed 1 base at V and 7 bases at J, with 5 bases between. The CDR3 spans 12 residues. This chain's CDR3 is CASSLVRQPQHF. The CDR3 coding sequence is TGTGCCAGCAGTTTAGTACGGCAGCCCCAGCATTTT.

This clonotype showed up many times. In DNA form, the CDR3 reads TGTGCCAGCAGCCCCGGGACTAGAGGGCAGTTCTTC. Translation: CASSPGTRGQFF. The chain links TRBV12-3 or TRBV12-4 to TRBJ2-1; 8 nucleotides match TRBD2. This CDR3 spans 12 amino acids. V shed 6 bases and J 12 bases; nucleotides not matched to a gene: 7.

The genes are TRBV6-2 or TRBV6-3 and TRBJ2-1; the D gene could be TRBD1 or TRBD2 (5 bases each). Germline V lookup: CDR1 MNHEY, CDR2 SVGEGT. The CDR3 is made up of 16 amino acids. The germline V and J ends were trimmed by 2 bases and 4 bases, with 15 bases remaining between them. The CDR3 DNA reads as TGTGCCAGCAGTTACATTCTGGGGGTATTATACAATGAGCAGTTCTTC. Protein: CASSYILGVLYNEQFF.

A few counts support this clonotype. The chain is built from TRBV20-1 and TRBJ2-7, with D hard to call. CDR1 DFQATT and CDR2 SNEGSKA come from the germline V gene (reference sequence). Trimming took off 0 bases at V and 7 bases at J, with 7 bases between the two ends. The CDR3 covers 11 residues. The CDR3 coding sequence is TGCAGTGCTAGAGATGGGTGGGAGCAGTACTTC. This translates into CSARDGWEQYF.

The chain combines TRBV7-9 with TRBJ2-3; the match to TRBD1 covers 11 bases. CDR1 and CDR2 (germline): SEHNR, FQNEAQ (reference sequence). The CDR3 consists of 14 residues. V trimming: 5 bases; J trimming: 7 bases; junction bases outside the gene matches: 5. This CDR3 reads CASSGDRGTNTQYF. CDR3 nucleotides: TGTGCCAGCAGCGGGGACAGGGGGACGAATACGCAGTATTTT. The full variable domain, completed using reference TRBV7-9 and TRBJ2-3, is DTGVSQNPRHKITKRGQNVTFRCDPISEHNRLYWYRQTLGQGPEFLTYFQNEAQLEKSRLLSDRFSAERPKGSFSTLEIQRTEQGDSAMYLCASSGDRGTNTQYFGPGTRLTVL.

The V and J genes are TRBV20-1 and TRBJ1-1; the match to TRBD1 covers 10 bases. The CDR3 covers 12 residues. CDR1 and CDR2 (germline): DFQATT, SNEGSKA (reference sequence). DNA for the CDR3: TGCAGGGGGGACAGGGGGAACACTGAAGCTTTCTTT. Its protein is CRGDRGNTEAFF.

This clonotype appeared a few times. The chain has TRBV25-1 and TRBJ2-7; maybe TRBD2 (6 bases). CDR1 is MGHDK, CDR2 SYGVNS, per germline. The V end lost 5 bases, the J end lost 0 bases, and 17 bases lay between the germline ends. This CDR3 contains 16 residues. The CDR3 loop is CASSKGRGHYSYEQYF. CDR3 bases: TGTGCCAGCAGTAAAGGGCGGGGCCACTACTCCTACGAGCAGTACTTC.

The chain has TRBV7-9 and TRBJ2-7, with D possibly being TRBD2 (6 bases). The V and J ends lost 0 bases and 1 base respectively, with 16 bases between them. The CDR3 loop spans 17 amino acids. Germline values: CDR1 SEHNR, CDR2 FQNEAQ (reference sequence). The DNA of the CDR3 is TGTGCCAGCAGCTTAGCAGCCGGGACTCCCTTTTCCTACGAGCAGTACGTC. As protein: CASSLAAGTPFSYEQYV.

V gene TRBV7-9 combines with J gene TRBJ1-4; 8 bases align to TRBD1. Germline CDR1 SEHNR, CDR2 FQNEAQ (reference sequence). The CDR3 contains 15 residues. V shed 7 bases, J shed 2 bases, and the junction held 6 bases outside the gene matches. The CDR3 DNA is TGTGCCAGCACAGCCCGACAGGGGACTAATGAAAAACTGTTTTTT. This encodes CASTARQGTNEKLFF.

This chain connects TRBV29-1 to TRBJ2-5; D unresolved. There are 11 residues in the CDR3. V lost 4 bases, J lost 1 base, and 4 bases lay in between. The germline gives CDR1 SQVTM, CDR2 ANQGSEA. The CDR3 here is CSVGVQETQYF. The CDR3 coding sequence is TGCAGCGTTGGCGTCCAAGAGACCCAGTACTTC.

The chain joins TRBV30 to TRBJ1-1; D ambiguous. Trimming left V 4 bases short and J 5 bases short, with 11 bases between. This CDR3 is built from 12 residues. CDR1 is GTSNPN and CDR2 is SVGIG in the germline V gene (reference sequence). For the CDR3, the DNA is TGTGCCTGGAATCTGGGGTGGACTGAAGCTTTCTTT. Protein product: CAWNLGWTEAFF.

This clonotype occurred a few times. This rearrangement joins TRBV5-1 to TRBJ2-2; TRBD2 is a possible D gene (5 bases). V lost 6 bases and J 1 base, leaving 13 bases between the germline ends. The CDR3 sequence is 15 residues long. Germline CDR1 reads SGHRS; CDR2 reads YFSETQ. The CDR3: CASNPGRGNTGELFF. DNA for the CDR3: TGCGCCAGCAACCCCGGCCGGGGGAACACCGGGGAGCTGTTTTTT. Together with reference TRBV5-1 and TRBJ2-2, the CDR3 gives the full variable domain: KAGVTQTPRYLIKTRGQQVTLSCSPISGHRSVSWYQQTPGQGLQFLFEYFSETQRNKGNFPGRFSGRQFSNSRSEMNVSTLELGDSALYLCASNPGRGNTGELFFGEGSRLTVL.

The chain joins TRBV7-2 to TRBJ1-2; 7 bases agree with TRBD1. J lost 0 bases, V lost 7 bases, and 5 bases had no gene match. In germline, CDR1 is SGHTA, CDR2 FQGNSA. The CDR3 runs to 14 residues. In nucleotides, the CDR3 is TGTGCCAGCAAAACAGGGGACGCTAACTATGGCTACACCTTC. It codes for CASKTGDANYGYTF.

This sequence joins TRBV5-6 and TRBJ2-3, with 14 bases aligning to TRBD2. This CDR3 has 16 amino acids. V trimming: 4 bases; J trimming: 1 base; junction bases outside the gene matches: 2. Germline-derived CDR1 and CDR2 are SGHDT and YYEEEE. The CDR3 is CASSVTSGGGTDTQYF. CDR3 bases: TGTGCCAGCAGCGTGACTAGCGGGGGGGGCACAGATACGCAGTATTTT.

This clonotype was recorded many times. This chain connects TRBV20-1 to TRBJ2-3; D may be TRBD1 or TRBD2 (6 bases each). Trimming pared 1 base from V and 2 bases from J, leaving 22 bases between. There are 18 residues in the CDR3. CDR1 is DFQATT, CDR2 SNEGSKA, per germline (reference sequence). CDR3 sequence: CSARGRRTTRGTTDTQYF. CDR3 nucleotides: TGCAGTGCTAGAGGCAGGCGAACGACTAGGGGGACCACAGATACGCAGTATTTT.

In this sample, this clonotype turned up a few times. This chain links TRBV18 with TRBJ2-5; D ambiguous. V gave up 2 bases and J gave up 5 bases, with 12 bases separating them. Germline V lookup: CDR1 KGHSH, CDR2 LQKENI. The CDR3 runs to 14 residues. In DNA, the CDR3 is TGTGCCAGCTCACCAACTCCCCCTGGGGAGACCCAGTACTTC. Encoded protein: CASSPTPPGETQYF.

The chain carries TRBV16 and TRBJ2-7, with D possibly being TRBD1 (6 bases). Germline CDR1 KGHSY, CDR2 FQNENV. The V end lost 5 bases, the J end lost 3 bases, and 11 bases lay between the germline ends. This CDR3 is built from 13 residues. This chain's CDR3 is CASSSQGGYEQYV. The CDR3 DNA is TGTGCCAGCAGCTCCCAAGGGGGCTACGAGCAGTACGTC.